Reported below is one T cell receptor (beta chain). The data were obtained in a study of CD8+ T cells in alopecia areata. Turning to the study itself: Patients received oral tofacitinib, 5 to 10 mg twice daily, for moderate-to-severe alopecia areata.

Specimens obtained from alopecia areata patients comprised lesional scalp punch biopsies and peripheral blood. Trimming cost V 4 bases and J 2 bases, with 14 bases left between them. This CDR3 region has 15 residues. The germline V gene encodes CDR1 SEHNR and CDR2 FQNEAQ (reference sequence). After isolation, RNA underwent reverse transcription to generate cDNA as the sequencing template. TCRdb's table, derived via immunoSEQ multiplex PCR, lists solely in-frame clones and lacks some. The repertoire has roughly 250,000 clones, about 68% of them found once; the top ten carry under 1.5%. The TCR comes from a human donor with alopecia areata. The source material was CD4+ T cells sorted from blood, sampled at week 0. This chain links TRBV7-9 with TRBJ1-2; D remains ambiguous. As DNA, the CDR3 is TGTGCCAGCAGCTCGTATCTCACAGAAAACTATGGCTACACCTTC. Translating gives CASSSYLTENYGYTF.